This TCR beta chain was recovered during a study of beta chain features in type 1 diabetes (dated by TCRdb to 2017 to 2018). Context from the whole study: Mean age, gender distribution, total cell number and subset yield were not different between patients and healthy donors. In the study, recently diagnosed type 1 diabetes patients and matched healthy donors were compared on the TCRB repertoires of their sorted circulating CD4+ T cell subsets. A total of some 110 million sorted cells were examined across all samples, and the number of cells per subset was strongly correlated with RNA yield. Whereas all 28 donors provided naive and central memory subsets, regulatory and stem cell-like memory subsets were isolated from just 8 patients and roughly eight healthy donors.

The entire isolated RNA was reverse transcribed using the High Capacity cDNA Reverse Transcription Kit, and thus expressed TCRB transcripts were sequenced. Deep immunoSEQ sequencing was applied to naive, central memory and regulatory T cell samples, giving an average of roughly 3.3 million total reads per sample. Sorted cells were lysed in RLT buffer and RNA was extracted with DNase-treated RNeasy Micro or Mini kits, depending on cell number. Each cell subset was processed on its own to prevent cross-contamination, while patient and healthy donor samples were processed together. Using the immunoSEQ multiplex PCR, TCRB sequences were amplified from cDNA into 87-bp fragments spanning the CDR3 region. Sequencing of the amplicons was done on the Illumina HiSeq platform. On the authors' methods: Synthetic template baselines were used to correct PCR bias computationally, reads within Hamming distance 2 were collapsed, and singletons that could not be merged were discarded. Reads were aligned to IMGT to assign V, D and J genes, CDR3 length, and insertions or deletions at six rearrangement sites. Clonotype counts were normalized to sorted cell number within each subset before computing true diversity and Gini coefficients with the tcR R package. Repertoire sharing was quantified using the overlap coefficient calculated on TCRB nucleotide sequences. Sourced from immuneACCESS, this table was stored by TCRdb with only in-frame sequences that have V and J called. A share of the clones is absent; for the studies checked, an unresolved V gene accounts for under half, and the remainder has no known explanation. V and J calls and clone size follow that table, whereas D and trimming were derived from the DNA. The table for this sample lists more than 300,000 clones; 9.6% of them were counted only once. The ten top clones hold approximately 0.55% of the sample.

V lost 10 bases and J lost 0 bases; the stretch between them is 16 bases long. The CDR1 and CDR2 encoded by the germline V gene are MDHEN and SYDVKM. The CDR3 contains 14 residues, cysteine and phenylalanine counted. The only DNA kept is the CDR3, 42 bases in frame from the first base. Each donor gave one peripheral blood draw, averaging roughly 120 mL, which was collected into heparinised tubes. Naive, central memory, regulatory and stem cell-like memory CD4+ T cells were sorted on a BD FACSAria II using a panel including CD45RO, CCR7, CD25, CD127, CD95 and CD27. All sorted populations exceeded 98% purity. PBMCs were isolated right away by Lymphoprep density gradient centrifugation and were stained directly, without culture. To minimize batch effects, samples were stained and sorted in pairs, one healthy donor with one patient per experiment. What the study reported, not specific to this receptor: Because cDNA rather than genomic DNA was sequenced, highly expressing activated cells could have been over-represented, although no difference in activation and CD3 levels was found between groups. HLA sub-analyses involved small numbers of individuals, so any influence of HLA type on TCRB rearrangement remained unresolved. At VDJ recombination sites, patients with type 1 diabetes made fewer insertions and deleted more nucleotides, a pattern implying thymic rearrangement abnormalities. Naive, central memory and regulatory TCRB repertoires appeared to be more alike among patients than among healthy donors. Shorter templates might have been favored by PCR, but patient and control samples were amplified and corrected together, so both groups would have been affected equally by any skew. Type 1 diabetes patients showed a moderate but significant shortening of TCRB CDR3 length in all four CD4+ subsets.

On this clone: It has no known antigen specificity. There are no base qualities to consult, and no much larger clone falls within one base.

The sequence was collected from a man younger than 40 with type 1 diabetes. The receptor chain draws on TRBV28 and TRBJ2-7, with no confident D gene call. The sample was central memory CD4+ T cells from blood. The bases are TGTGCCACCCGACCGAGACCTTACTCCTACGAGCAGTACTTC. Its translation is CATRPRPYSYEQYF.